This T cell receptor (beta chain) is from a study of T cell repertoires in aging, cancer and after chemotherapy. Regarding the study as a whole: Age-matched healthy donors had significantly more diverse, less clonal blood TCR repertoires than untreated cancer patients.

The CDR3 is made up of 17 amino acids. The germline V gene encodes CDR1 ENHRY and CDR2 SYGVKD. In regard to this clonotype: Its specificity is not known. A junction boundary mismatches the germline segment, possibly from a read error.

Peripheral blood genomic DNA, not sorted cells or RNA, was the template. Rearranged V-D-J TRB sequences were amplified with a mixed TRB-A/B primer pool. TCRdb used MiXCR to reprocess the multiplex PCR reads, holding one entry per CDR3 protein. The table lists fewer than 9,500 distinct CDR3 sequences, roughly half of them singletons. This receptor was taken from a human donor with a solid tumor. This chain joins TRBV10-3 and TRBJ2-7, with 12 bases lining up with TRBD2. Sequenced input: blood. In nucleotides, the CDR3 is TGTGCCAGCAGTCTCCCCTGGCTAGCGGGAGGGGGCTACGAGCAGTACTTC. It is translated as CASSLPWLAGGGYEQYF.